The 24 T cell receptor beta chains reported below all come from one sample, sequenced in a study of spatial heterogeneity in lung cancer. These receptors' antigens are unknown. Regarding time point: sample taken at primary tumor resection. Broader study findings: It was found that expanded intratumoral alpha and beta TCR counts tracked tumor mutation counts.

From the 5' RACE reads, TCRdb called clonotypes with MiXCR, one entry per CDR3 protein. Here the sample spans about 9,800 distinct CDR3 sequences, 54% being singletons. Source: lung tumor tissue, taken at surgery. Receptors were obtained from a female donor with early-stage non-small cell lung cancer.

Regarding this clonotype: This beta chain turned up in a library designed for alpha chains; as an off-target read, its abundance says little. The chain carries TRBV6-5 and TRBJ1-2; 9 bases fit TRBD1. The junction had 9 bases not matched to a gene; V was cut back by 6 bases and J by 4 bases. Per the germline V gene, CDR1 is MNHEY and CDR2 is SVGAGI. This CDR3 contains 15 residues. CDR3 coding DNA: TGTGCCAGCAGAGATACAGGGGGCTCCACCTATGGCTACACCTTC. This codes for CASRDTGGSTYGYTF.

Concerning this clonotype itself: Because this beta chain is a stray read in a library intended to capture alpha chains, its abundance should not be given much weight. The chain carries TRBV7-6 and TRBJ1-1, with 11 bases identical to TRBD1. Per the germline V gene, CDR1 is SGHVS and CDR2 is FNYEAQ. This CDR3 contains 15 residues. The V segment lost 5 bases and the J segment 8 bases; nucleotides outside the gene matches: 10. CDR3: CASSTAGTGGREAFF. The CDR3 DNA sequence: TGTGCCAGCAGCACCGCCGGGACAGGGGGTCGCGAAGCTTTCTTT. Full variable domain (remainder filled in from reference TRBV7-6 and TRBJ1-1): GAGVSQSPRYKVTKRGQDVALRCDPISGHVSLYWYRQALGQGPEFLTYFNYEAQQDKSGLPNDRFSAERPEGSISTLTIQRTEQRDSAMYRCASSTAGTGGREAFFGQGTRLTVV.

The sample holds a few counts of this clonotype. Because this beta chain is a stray read in a library intended to capture alpha chains, its abundance should not be given much weight. CDR3 bases: TGTGCCAGCAGTTTCGGGACAGGGGGCTACTACACCTTC. Amino acid sequence: CASSFGTGGYYTF. The gene calls are TRBV12-3 or TRBV12-4 and TRBJ1-2; 12 bases are a match to TRBD1. CDR3 length equals 13 residues. Germline trimming cut 3 bases from V and 10 bases from J; bases unmatched to any gene: 3.

Of note for this clonotype: With the library built for alpha chains, this beta chain is off target and its frequency is not meaningful. This chain joins TRBV7-2 and TRBJ2-7, with 10 positions matching TRBD1. The CDR3 totals 15 residues. V shed 7 bases, J shed 4 bases, and the junction held 10 bases outside the gene matches. CDR1 is SGHTA, CDR2 FQGNSA, per germline. CDR3 protein: CASTPGTGVVYEQYF. CDR3 nucleotides: TGTGCCAGCACCCCCGGGACAGGGGTCGTTTACGAGCAGTACTTC.

To note about this clonotype: This beta chain slipped into a library made for alpha chains as a stray read, so its size is not meaningful. V and J are TRBV18 and TRBJ1-2, with a possible D match to TRBD1 (5 bases). The CDR3 contains 15 residues. Germline lookup yields CDR1 KGHSH and CDR2 LQKENI. V gave up 0 bases and J gave up 2 bases, with 10 bases separating them. DNA of the CDR3: TGTGCCAGCTCACCACCGGAGTGGGGGAACTATGGCTACACCTTC. Protein product: CASSPPEWGNYGYTF.

In regard to this clonotype: The library was built for alpha chains, so this beta chain is an off-target read and its size means little. This rearrangement joins TRBV24-1 to TRBJ2-2; 9 bases match TRBD1. V shed 7 bases and J 2 bases; nucleotides not matched to a gene: 4. The CDR3 consists of 15 residues. The germline V gene has CDR1 KGHDR and CDR2 SFDVKD. The CDR3 nucleotides are TGTGCCACCAGGGGACAGGGAGGAAACACCGGGGAGCTGTTTTTT. It translates to CATRGQGGNTGELFF.

Details on this clonotype: This beta chain came through as a stray read in a library set up for alpha chains, and its size says little. The chain recombines TRBV7-2 with TRBJ1-1; weak D call: TRBD1 (5 bases). Germline CDR1 SGHTA, CDR2 FQGNSA. The length of the CDR3 is 15 residues. V shed 6 bases and J shed 3 bases, with 17 bases lying between them. The CDR3 DNA follows: TGTGCCAGCAGTCTTCACGGGGGAGGAGACACTGAAGCTTTCTTT. The encoded protein is CASSLHGGGDTEAFF.

Comments on this clonotype: The size of this beta chain means little, since it is a stray read in a library made for alpha chains. This chain joins TRBV12-3 or TRBV12-4 and TRBJ2-2, with D possibly matching TRBD2 (5 bases). The CDR3 length is 13 residues. V lost 7 bases, J lost 4 bases, and 10 bases lay in between. The CDR3, as DNA: TGTGCCAGCAATGACGGACTCACCGGGGAGCTGTTTTTT. Amino acids: CASNDGLTGELFF.

This clonotype was found a few times. Little can be read into the size of this beta chain, an off-target read in a library designed for alpha chains. V and J are TRBV9 and TRBJ1-1; D gene uncertain. The germline CDR1 and CDR2 sequences are SGDLS and YYNGEE. V gave up 3 bases and J gave up 2 bases, with 14 bases separating them. CDR3 length: 15 residues. The CDR3 is CASSGTGVANTEAFF. The CDR3, as DNA: TGTGCCAGCAGCGGAACGGGAGTCGCTAACACTGAAGCTTTCTTT.

This clonotype was recorded a few times. This beta chain came through as a stray read in a library set up for alpha chains, and its size says little. The rearrangement joins TRBV7-9 to TRBJ2-7, with 7 bases identical to TRBD1. The V gene's germline CDR1 is SEHNR and CDR2 FQNEAQ (reference sequence). The V and J ends lost 5 bases and 0 bases, in that order; junction bases with no gene match: 10. The CDR3 is 16 amino acids. CDR3 DNA sequence: TGTGCCAGCAGCCCCAACAGGGGAAGGAGCTCCTACGAGCAGTACTTC. Translating it yields CASSPNRGRSSYEQYF.

Notes on this clonotype: The library was prepared for alpha chains; this beta chain is a stray read, so its frequency means little. The chain links TRBV9 to TRBJ2-3; D uncertain. CDR3 length: 17 residues. In germline, CDR1 is SGDLS, CDR2 YYNGEE. The V end was cut by 3 bases, the J end by 0 bases, with 17 bases between. CDR3 DNA: TGTGCCAGCAGCGCTTATATTAATCCGGATAGCACAGATACGCAGTATTTT. Its protein product is CASSAYINPDSTDTQYF.

For this clonotype: The library was built for alpha chains, so this beta chain is an off-target read and its size means little. This chain links TRBV2 with TRBJ2-1; D remains unclear. Germline CDR1 SNHLY, CDR2 FYNNEI. The germline V and J ends were trimmed by 1 base and 8 bases, with 9 bases remaining between them. This CDR3 contains 13 residues. The DNA for the CDR3 is TGTGCCAGCAGTGAAGATTTAAGCGATGAGCAGTTCTTC. Encoded protein: CASSEDLSDEQFF.

Regarding this clonotype: The size of this beta chain means little, since it is a stray read in a library made for alpha chains. This chain uses TRBV7-8 with TRBJ1-1; tentative D call: TRBD1 (6 bases). The germline V and J ends were trimmed by 1 base and 1 base, with 16 bases remaining between them. CDR3 size: 17 residues. The germline CDR1 and CDR2 sequences are SGHVS and FQNEAQ. The CDR3 nucleotides are TGTGCCAGCAGCTTAGTTGGGGGCGATACCTGGAACACTGAAGCTTTCTTT. Its protein is CASSLVGGDTWNTEAFF. Looking up the rest from reference TRBV7-8 and TRBJ1-1 gives the full variable domain: GAGVSQSPRYKVAKRGQDVALRCDPISGHVSLFWYQQALGQGPEFLTYFQNEAQLDKSGLPSDRFFAERPEGSVSTLKIQRTQQEDSAVYLCASSLVGGDTWNTEAFFGQGTRLTVV.

As to this clonotype: The library was designed around alpha chains, so this beta chain is a stray read whose abundance carries little weight. The V and J genes are TRBV18 and TRBJ2-1; the D call may be TRBD1 or TRBD2 (5 bases each). The CDR3 contains 18 residues. V gave up 6 bases and J gave up 4 bases, with 25 bases separating them. The germline V gene has CDR1 KGHSH and CDR2 LQKENI. The CDR3, as DNA: TGTGCCAGCTCTTGGGACGACCCGTATTCCGAAGGTTACAATGAGCAGTTCTTC. It codes for CASSWDDPYSEGYNEQFF.

About this clonotype itself: This beta chain represents an off-target read in a library built for alpha chains; its size is of limited meaning. The rearrangement uses TRBV5-1 and TRBJ1-1; no clear D. Germline assignment: CDR1 SGHRS and CDR2 YFSETQ. This CDR3 is 13 amino acids long. With 6 bases removed from V and 2 bases from J, the gap between germline ends came to 11 bases. The CDR3 bases are TGCGCCAGCACTGCGATGGGAAACACTGAAGCTTTCTTT. The encoded protein is CASTAMGNTEAFF.

To note about this clonotype: For a library built for alpha chains, this beta chain is a stray read; little rests on its size. The chain combines TRBV11-2 with TRBJ1-4, with 8 bases aligning to TRBD1. Germline CDR1 SGHAT, CDR2 FQNNGV. This CDR3 has 15 residues. V gave up 7 bases and J gave up 7 bases; unmatched junction bases: 11. CDR3 residues: CASNPHGTGLEKLFF. DNA for the CDR3: TGTGCCAGCAACCCGCACGGGACAGGACTTGAAAAACTGTTTTTT. Complete variable domain (other parts from reference TRBV11-2 and TRBJ1-4): EAGVAQSPRYKIIEKRQSVAFWCNPISGHATLYWYQQILGQGPKLLIQFQNNGVVDDSQLPKDRFSAERLKGVDSTLKIQPAKLEDSAVYLCASNPHGTGLEKLFFGSGTQLSVL.

To note about this clonotype: This beta chain is a stray sequence in a library constructed for alpha chains; its clone size is not meaningful. The chain combines TRBV12-3 or TRBV12-4 with TRBJ2-1; 8 bases match TRBD2. CDR3 size: 14 residues. Trimming cost V 6 bases and J 0 bases; bases outside gene matches: 1. The CDR3 DNA sequence: TGTGCCAGCAGAAGCGGGAGCTCCTACAATGAGCAGTTCTTC. Protein: CASRSGSSYNEQFF.

As concerns this clonotype: This beta chain lies outside the target of a library built for alpha chains; its clone size means little. The chain couples TRBV5-5 to TRBJ2-7, with D unclear. Germline V gene sequence: CDR1 SGHKS, CDR2 YYEKEE (reference sequence). Trimming took off 1 base at V and 3 bases at J, with 11 bases between the two ends. The CDR3 spans 14 residues. The CDR3 is CASSLRSPYYEQYF. The CDR3 region has the DNA TGTGCCAGCAGCTTGCGATCCCCCTACTACGAGCAGTACTTC.

Comment on this clonotype: This beta chain was picked up by a library intended for alpha chains and is off target, so its count carries little meaning. The chain joins TRBV4-3 to TRBJ1-4; D may be TRBD1 (5 bases). Germline values: CDR1 LGHNA, CDR2 YSLEER. The germline V and J ends were trimmed by 0 bases and 7 bases, with 21 bases remaining between them. The CDR3 has 18 amino acids. The CDR3 is CASSQDPPLGLQGEKLFF. The CDR3 DNA is TGCGCCAGCAGCCAAGACCCCCCTTTGGGACTCCAGGGTGAAAAACTGTTTTTT.

This clonotype has just a few counts. Found in a library prepared for alpha chains, this beta chain is an off-target read, and its abundance has little meaning. The chain uses TRBV6-1 and TRBJ2-2; possibly TRBD2 for D (6 bases). Per the germline V gene, CDR1 is MNHNS and CDR2 is SASEGT. V was clipped by 5 bases and J by 6 bases, with 13 bases between them. CDR3 size: 14 residues. CDR3 nucleotide sequence: TGTGCCAGCAGTACAAATAGCGGATCCGGGGAGCTGTTTTTT. This gives the protein CASSTNSGSGELFF.

Of note for this clonotype: The library was designed around alpha chains, so this beta chain is a stray read whose abundance carries little weight. V and J are TRBV10-3 and TRBJ1-5; D gene ambiguous. V was shortened by 3 bases and J by 4 bases, with 7 bases between the two germline ends. In germline, CDR1 is ENHRY, CDR2 SYGVKD. The CDR3 loop spans 13 amino acids. The CDR3 here is CAISEQTNQPQHF. The DNA for the CDR3 is TGTGCCATCAGTGAACAGACTAATCAGCCCCAGCATTTT.

A note on this clonotype: A library made for alpha chains picked up this beta chain off target, so its size means little. The DNA for the CDR3 is TGTGCCAGCAGCGCGTTGGGACAGGCGGACACTGAAGCTTTCTTT. Translating it yields CASSALGQADTEAFF. The chain is built from TRBV4-2 and TRBJ1-1, with 8 positions matching TRBD1. From germline, CDR1 is LGHNA and CDR2 YNFKEQ. The V gene end was trimmed by 5 bases and the J gene end by 3 bases; junction bases not matched to a gene: 8. The CDR3 has 15 amino acids.

In regard to this clonotype: Little can be read into the size of this beta chain, an off-target read in a library designed for alpha chains. The chain is built from TRBV13 and TRBJ1-6; 10 nucleotides match TRBD1. The CDR3 extends over 14 amino acids. With V trimmed by 4 bases and J by 8 bases, 2 bases remained unmatched. Looked up from germline, CDR1 is PRHDT and CDR2 is FYEKMQ (reference sequence). The CDR3 reads CASSSGQGDSPLHF. As DNA, the CDR3 is TGTGCCAGCAGCTCCGGACAGGGGGATTCACCCCTCCACTTT.

In regard to this clonotype: Since the library was made to target alpha chains, this beta chain is a stray read and its abundance is not meaningful. The V gene is TRBV12-3 or TRBV12-4, the J gene TRBJ1-5; no definite D call. The V end lost 6 bases, the J end lost 2 bases, and 23 bases lay between the germline ends. CDR3 size: 18 residues. The CDR3 DNA sequence: TGTGCCAGCAGCACCGCCCGAGGCAGGCGGGATGGCAATCAGCCCCAGCATTTT. Translated: CASSTARGRRDGNQPQHF.